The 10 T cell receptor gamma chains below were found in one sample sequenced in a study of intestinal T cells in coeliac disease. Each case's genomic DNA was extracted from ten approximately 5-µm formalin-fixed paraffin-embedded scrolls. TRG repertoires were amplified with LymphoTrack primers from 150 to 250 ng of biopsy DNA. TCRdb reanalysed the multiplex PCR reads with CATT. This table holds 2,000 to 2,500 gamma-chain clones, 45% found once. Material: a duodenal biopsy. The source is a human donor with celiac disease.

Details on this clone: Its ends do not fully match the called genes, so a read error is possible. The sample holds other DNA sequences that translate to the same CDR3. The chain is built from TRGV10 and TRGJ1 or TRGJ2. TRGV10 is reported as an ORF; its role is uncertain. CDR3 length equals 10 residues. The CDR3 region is CAAFYYKKLF. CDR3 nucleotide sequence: TGCGCTGCGTTCTATTATAAGAAACTCTTT.

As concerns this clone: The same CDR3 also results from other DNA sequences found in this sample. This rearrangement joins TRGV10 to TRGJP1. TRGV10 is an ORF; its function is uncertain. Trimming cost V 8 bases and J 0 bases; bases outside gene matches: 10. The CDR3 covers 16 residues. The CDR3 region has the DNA TGTGCTGCGTGGGATTCCCTATATACCACTGGTTGGTTCAAGATATTT. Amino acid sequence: CAAWDSLYTTGWFKIF.

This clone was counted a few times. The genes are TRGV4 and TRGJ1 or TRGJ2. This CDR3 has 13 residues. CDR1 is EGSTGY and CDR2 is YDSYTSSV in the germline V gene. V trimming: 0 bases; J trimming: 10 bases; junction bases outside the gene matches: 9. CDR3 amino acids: CATWDGHLAKKLF. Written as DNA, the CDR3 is TGTGCCACCTGGGATGGGCACTTGGCGAAGAAACTCTTT.

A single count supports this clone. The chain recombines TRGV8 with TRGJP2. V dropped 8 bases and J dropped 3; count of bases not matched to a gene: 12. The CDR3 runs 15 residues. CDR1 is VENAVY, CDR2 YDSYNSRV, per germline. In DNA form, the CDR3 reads TGTGCCACCTCGTACTGTGGGGGTAGTGATTGGATCAAGACGTTT. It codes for CATSYCGGSDWIKTF.

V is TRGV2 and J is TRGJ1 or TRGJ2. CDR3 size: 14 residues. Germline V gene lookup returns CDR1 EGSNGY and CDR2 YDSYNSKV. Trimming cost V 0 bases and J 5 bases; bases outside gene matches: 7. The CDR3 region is CATWDGLFDYKKLF. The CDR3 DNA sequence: TGTGCCACCTGGGACGGGCTTTTCGATTATAAGAAACTCTTT.

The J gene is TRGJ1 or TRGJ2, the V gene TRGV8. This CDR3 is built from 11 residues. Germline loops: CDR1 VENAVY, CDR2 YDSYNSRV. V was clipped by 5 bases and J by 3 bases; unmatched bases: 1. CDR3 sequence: CATWVYYKKLF. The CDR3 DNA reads TGTGCCACCTGGGTTTATTATAAGAAACTCTTT.

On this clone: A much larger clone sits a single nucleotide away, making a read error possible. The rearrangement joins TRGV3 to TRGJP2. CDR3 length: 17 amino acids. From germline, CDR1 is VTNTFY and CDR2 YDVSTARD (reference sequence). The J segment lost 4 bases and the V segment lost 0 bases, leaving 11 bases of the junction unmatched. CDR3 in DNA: TGTGCCACCTGGGACAGGCTCGCAGCTTATAGTGATTGGATCAAGACGTTT. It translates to CATWDRLAAYSDWIKTF.

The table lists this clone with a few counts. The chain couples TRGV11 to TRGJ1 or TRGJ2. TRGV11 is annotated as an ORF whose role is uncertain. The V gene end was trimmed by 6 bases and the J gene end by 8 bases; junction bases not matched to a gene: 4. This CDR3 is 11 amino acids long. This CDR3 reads CACWIPNKKLF. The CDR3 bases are TGTGCCTGCTGGATTCCTAATAAGAAACTCTTT.

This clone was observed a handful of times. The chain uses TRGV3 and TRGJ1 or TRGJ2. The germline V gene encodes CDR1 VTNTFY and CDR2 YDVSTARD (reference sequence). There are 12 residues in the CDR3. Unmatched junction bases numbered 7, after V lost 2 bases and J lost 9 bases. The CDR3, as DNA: TGTGCCACCTGGGACACGTTTTTTAAGAAACTCTTT. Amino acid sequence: CATWDTFFKKLF.

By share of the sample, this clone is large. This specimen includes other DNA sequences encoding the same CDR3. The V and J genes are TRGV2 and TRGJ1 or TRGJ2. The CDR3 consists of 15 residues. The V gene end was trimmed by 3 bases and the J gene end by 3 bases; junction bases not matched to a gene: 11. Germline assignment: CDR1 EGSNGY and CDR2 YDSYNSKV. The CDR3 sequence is CATWDFPWGYYKKLF. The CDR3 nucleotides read TGTGCCACCTGGGACTTCCCCTGGGGTTATTATAAGAAACTCTTT.